This T cell receptor (beta chain) derives from a study of CD8 T cells in Susac syndrome. The CDR3 is 14 amino acids. Germline trimming cut 6 bases from V and 4 bases from J; bases unmatched to any gene: 6. Germline CDR1 reads DFQATT; CDR2 reads SNEGSKA (reference sequence). Healthy donors served as age- and sex-matched controls. Through negative isolation, CD4+ and CD8+ T cells were obtained, while TEMRA cells were enriched using FACS. Reverse transcription of about 0.45 to 1 ug RNA was performed with random hexamers. Across 54 Vbeta and 13 Jbeta, immunoSEQ multiplex PCR amplified TCR beta CDR3. A single record per CDR3 protein comes from TCRdb applying MiXCR to the immunoSEQ multiplex PCR reads. Here the sample spans 140,000 to 150,000 distinct CDR3 sequences, approximately 93% being singletons.

The V and J genes are TRBV20-1 and TRBJ1-5, with TRBD1 matching over 10 bases. The sample comprised CD4+ T cells from PBMCs. The source is a human donor in good health. DNA of the CDR3: TGCAGTGCCCTGGACAGGGGGGGAAATCAGCCCCAGCATTTT. The encoded protein is CSALDRGGNQPQHF.